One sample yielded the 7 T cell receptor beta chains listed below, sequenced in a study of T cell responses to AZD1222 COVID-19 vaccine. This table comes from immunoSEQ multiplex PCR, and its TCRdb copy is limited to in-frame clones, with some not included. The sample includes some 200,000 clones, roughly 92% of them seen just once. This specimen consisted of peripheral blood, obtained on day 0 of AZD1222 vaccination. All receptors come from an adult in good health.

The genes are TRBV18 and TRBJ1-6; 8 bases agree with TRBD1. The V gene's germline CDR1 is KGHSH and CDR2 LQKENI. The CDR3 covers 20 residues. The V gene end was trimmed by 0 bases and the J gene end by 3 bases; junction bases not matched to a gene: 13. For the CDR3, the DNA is TGTGCCAGCTCACCACCCCGAAGACAGGGGCAATTTGGCTATAATTCACCCCTCCACTTT. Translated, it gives CASSPPRRQGQFGYNSPLHF.

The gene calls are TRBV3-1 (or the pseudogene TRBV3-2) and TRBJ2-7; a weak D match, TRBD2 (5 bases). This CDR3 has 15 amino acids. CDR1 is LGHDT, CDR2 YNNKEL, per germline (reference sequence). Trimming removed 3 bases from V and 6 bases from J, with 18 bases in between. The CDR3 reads CASSQGDPTSREQYF. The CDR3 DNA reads TGTGCCAGCAGCCAGGGAGACCCTACCTCTCGCGAGCAGTACTTC.

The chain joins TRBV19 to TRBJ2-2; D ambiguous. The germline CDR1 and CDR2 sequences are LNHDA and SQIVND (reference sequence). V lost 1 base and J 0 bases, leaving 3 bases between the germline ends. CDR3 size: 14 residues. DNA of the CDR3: TGTGCCAGTAGTATAGTTTCGAACACCGGGGAGCTGTTTTTT. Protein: CASSIVSNTGELFF.

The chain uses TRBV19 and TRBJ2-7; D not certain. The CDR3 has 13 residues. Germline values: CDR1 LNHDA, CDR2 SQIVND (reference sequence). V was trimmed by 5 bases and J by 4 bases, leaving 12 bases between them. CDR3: CASSWGSAYEQYF. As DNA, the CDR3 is TGTGCCAGTAGTTGGGGATCTGCGTACGAGCAGTACTTC. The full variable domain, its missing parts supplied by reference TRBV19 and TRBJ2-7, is DGGITQSPKYLFRKEGQNVTLSCEQNLNHDAMYWYRQDPGQGLRLIYYSQIVNDFQKGDIAEGYSVSREKKESFPLTVTSAQKNPTAFYLCASSWGSAYEQYFGPGTRLTVT.

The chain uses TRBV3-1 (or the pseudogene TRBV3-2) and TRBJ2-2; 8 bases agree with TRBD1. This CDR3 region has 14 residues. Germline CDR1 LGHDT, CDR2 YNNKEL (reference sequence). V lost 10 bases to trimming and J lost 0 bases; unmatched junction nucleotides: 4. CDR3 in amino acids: CAIRQGTNTGELFF. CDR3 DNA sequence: TGTGCCATCCGACAGGGGACGAACACCGGGGAGCTGTTTTTT.

The CDR3 reads CASSIMQGTEAFF. The CDR3 DNA reads as TGTGCCAGTAGTATTATGCAGGGGACTGAAGCTTTCTTT. The chain uses TRBV19 and TRBJ1-1; D is perhaps TRBD1 (6 bases). Trimming took off 3 bases at V and 5 bases at J, with 10 bases between the two ends. Germline-derived CDR1 and CDR2 are LNHDA and SQIVND (reference sequence). This CDR3 contains 13 residues. Variable domain in full (rest from reference TRBV19 and TRBJ1-1): DGGITQSPKYLFRKEGQNVTLSCEQNLNHDAMYWYRQDPGQGLRLIYYSQIVNDFQKGDIAEGYSVSREKKESFPLTVTSAQKNPTAFYLCASSIMQGTEAFFGQGTRLTVV.

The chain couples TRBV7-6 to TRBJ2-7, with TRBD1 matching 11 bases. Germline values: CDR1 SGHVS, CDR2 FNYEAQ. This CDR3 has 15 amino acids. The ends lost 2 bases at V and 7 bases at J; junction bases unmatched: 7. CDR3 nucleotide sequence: TGTGCCAGCAGCTTACGGACAGGGGGCTCGGATGAGCAGTACGTC. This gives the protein CASSLRTGGSDEQYV.